This T cell receptor beta chain is drawn from a study of graft-versus-host responses after intestinal transplantation. Whole-study findings and limits: The authors found GvH clones in recipient marrow, some appearing first in ileum or blood. Peak GvH clone levels in circulation were associated with early post-transplant HvG declines.

Remarks on this clone: Its antigen is not known.

Some clones are missing from TCRdb's copy, which holds only in-frame ones; the method was immunoSEQ multiplex PCR. The sample has 100,000 or so clones; approximately 92% are singletons. The receptor was derived from a human donor who was the organ donor for an intestinal transplant. Specimen: unstimulated CD8+ T cells sorted from spleen or lymph node cells, collected before transplant.

For the CDR3, the DNA is TGTGCCAGCAGCCTTGGAGGCCCTGGGTCCCAAGAGACCCAGTACTTC. Amino acid sequence: CASSLGGPGSQETQYF. This chain links TRBV9 with TRBJ2-5; TRBD2 might be the D (5 bases). Trimming shortened V by 4 bases and J by 1 base, and 17 bases separated the two germline ends. The CDR3 runs 16 residues. The V gene's germline CDR1 is SGDLS and CDR2 YYNGEE.